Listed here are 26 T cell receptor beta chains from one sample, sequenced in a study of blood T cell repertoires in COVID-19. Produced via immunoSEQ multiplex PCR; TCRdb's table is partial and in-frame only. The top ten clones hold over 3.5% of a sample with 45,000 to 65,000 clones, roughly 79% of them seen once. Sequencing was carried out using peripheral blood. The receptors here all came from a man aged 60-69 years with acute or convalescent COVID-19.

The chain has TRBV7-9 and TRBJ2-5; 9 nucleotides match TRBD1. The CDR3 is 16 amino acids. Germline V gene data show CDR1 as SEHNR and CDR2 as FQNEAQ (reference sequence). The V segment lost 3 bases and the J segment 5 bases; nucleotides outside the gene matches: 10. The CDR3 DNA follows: TGTGCCAGCAGCTTGAATCCGGGACAGGGACCTGAGACCCAGTACTTC. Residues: CASSLNPGQGPETQYF. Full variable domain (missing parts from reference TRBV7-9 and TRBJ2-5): DTGVSQNPRHKITKRGQNVTFRCDPISEHNRLYWYRQTLGQGPEFLTYFQNEAQLEKSRLLSDRFSAERPKGSFSTLEIQRTEQGDSAMYLCASSLNPGQGPETQYFGPGTRLLVL.

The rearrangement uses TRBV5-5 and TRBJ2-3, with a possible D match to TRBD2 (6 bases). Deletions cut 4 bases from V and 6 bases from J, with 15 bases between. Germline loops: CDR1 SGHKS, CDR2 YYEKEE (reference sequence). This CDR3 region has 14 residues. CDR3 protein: CASSPGTPGDTQYF. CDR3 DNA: TGTGCCAGCAGCCCGGGGACTCCCGGGGATACGCAGTATTTT.

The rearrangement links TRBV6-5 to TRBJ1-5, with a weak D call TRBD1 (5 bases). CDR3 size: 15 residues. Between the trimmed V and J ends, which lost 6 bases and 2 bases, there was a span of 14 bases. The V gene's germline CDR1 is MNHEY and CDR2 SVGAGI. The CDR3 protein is CASRRQGRGNQPQHF. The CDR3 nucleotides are TGTGCCAGCAGGCGGCAGGGTAGGGGCAATCAGCCCCAGCATTTT.

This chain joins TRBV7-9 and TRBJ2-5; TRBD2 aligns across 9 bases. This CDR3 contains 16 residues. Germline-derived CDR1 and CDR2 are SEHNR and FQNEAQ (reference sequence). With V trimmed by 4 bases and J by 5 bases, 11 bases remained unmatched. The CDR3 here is CASSSIAGAVQETQYF. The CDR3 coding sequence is TGTGCCAGCAGCTCGATAGCGGGGGCCGTCCAGGAGACCCAGTACTTC.

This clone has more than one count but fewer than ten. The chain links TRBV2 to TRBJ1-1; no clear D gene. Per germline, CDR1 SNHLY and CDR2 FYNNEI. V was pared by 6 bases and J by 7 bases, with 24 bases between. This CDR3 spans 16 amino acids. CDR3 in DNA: TGTGCCAGCAGCCCAGAGGCAGGTGGTACGGGAGGTGAAGCTTTCTTT. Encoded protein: CASSPEAGGTGGEAFF.

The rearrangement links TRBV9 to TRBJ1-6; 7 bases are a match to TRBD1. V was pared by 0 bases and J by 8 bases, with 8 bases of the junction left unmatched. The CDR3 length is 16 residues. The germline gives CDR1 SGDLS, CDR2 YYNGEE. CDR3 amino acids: CASSVAGGDSDSPLHF. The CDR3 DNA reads TGTGCCAGCAGCGTAGCGGGAGGGGACAGCGATTCACCCCTCCACTTT.

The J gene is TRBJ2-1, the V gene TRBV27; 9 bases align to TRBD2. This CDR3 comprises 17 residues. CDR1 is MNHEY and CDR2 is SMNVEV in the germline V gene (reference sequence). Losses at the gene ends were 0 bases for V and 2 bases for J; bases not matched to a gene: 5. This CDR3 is CASSLSSGGIPYNEQFF. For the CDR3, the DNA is TGTGCCAGCAGTTTATCTAGCGGGGGTATCCCCTACAATGAGCAGTTCTTC.

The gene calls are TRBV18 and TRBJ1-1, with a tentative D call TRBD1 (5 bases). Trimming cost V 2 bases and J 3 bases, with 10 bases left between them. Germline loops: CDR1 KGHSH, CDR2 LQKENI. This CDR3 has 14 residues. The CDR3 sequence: CASSPSWGDTEAFF. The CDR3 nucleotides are TGTGCCAGCTCACCATCTTGGGGGGACACTGAAGCTTTCTTT.

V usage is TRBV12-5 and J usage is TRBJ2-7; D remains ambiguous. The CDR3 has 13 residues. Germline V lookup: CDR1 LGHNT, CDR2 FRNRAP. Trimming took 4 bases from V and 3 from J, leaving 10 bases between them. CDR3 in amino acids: CASGSAVRYEQYF. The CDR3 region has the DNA TGTGCTAGTGGTTCGGCGGTTCGCTACGAGCAGTACTTC.

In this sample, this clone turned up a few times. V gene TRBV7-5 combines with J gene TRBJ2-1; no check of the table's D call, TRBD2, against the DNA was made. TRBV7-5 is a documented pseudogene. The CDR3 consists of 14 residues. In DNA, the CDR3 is TGTGCCAGAAGCCCCCCCTGCGGGGGCAATGAGCAGTTCTTC. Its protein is CARSPPCGGNEQFF.

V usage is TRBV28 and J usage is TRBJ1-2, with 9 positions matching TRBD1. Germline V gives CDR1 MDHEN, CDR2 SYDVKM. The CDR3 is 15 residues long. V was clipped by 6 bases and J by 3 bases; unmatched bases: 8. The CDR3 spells CASRGTGSSDYGYTF. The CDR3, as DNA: TGTGCCAGCAGGGGGACAGGGAGTTCGGACTATGGCTACACCTTC.

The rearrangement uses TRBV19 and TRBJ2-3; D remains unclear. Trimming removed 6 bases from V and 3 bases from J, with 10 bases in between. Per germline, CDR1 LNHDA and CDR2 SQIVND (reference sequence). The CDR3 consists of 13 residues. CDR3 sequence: CASSSSGTDTQYF. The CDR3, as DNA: TGTGCCAGTAGCTCGTCAGGAACAGATACGCAGTATTTT.

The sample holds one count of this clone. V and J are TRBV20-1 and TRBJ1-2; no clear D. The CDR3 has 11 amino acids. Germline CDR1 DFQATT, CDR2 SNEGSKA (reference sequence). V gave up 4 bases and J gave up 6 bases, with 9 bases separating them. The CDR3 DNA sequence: TGCAGTGCTAAACTTCTCGATGGCTACACCTTC. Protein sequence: CSAKLLDGYTF.

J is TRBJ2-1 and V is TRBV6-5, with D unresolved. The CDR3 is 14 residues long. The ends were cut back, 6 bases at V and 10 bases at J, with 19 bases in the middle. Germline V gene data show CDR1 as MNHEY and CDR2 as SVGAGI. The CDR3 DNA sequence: TGTGCCAGCAGCCATCCGCAAAGTACAGTGGAGCAGTTCTTC. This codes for CASSHPQSTVEQFF.

CDR3 coding DNA: TGTGCCAGCTCACCAGGTTACGGGGGCACTGAAGCTTTCTTT. Translating gives CASSPGYGGTEAFF. The chain has TRBV18 and TRBJ1-1; possible D gene TRBD1, 5 bases. The V end lost 2 bases, the J end lost 4 bases, and 11 bases lay between the germline ends. CDR1 and CDR2 from the germline V gene are KGHSH and LQKENI. CDR3 length: 14 residues. The full variable domain, its missing parts supplied by reference TRBV18 and TRBJ1-1, is NAGVMQNPRHLVRRRGQEARLRCSPMKGHSHVYWYRQLPEEGLKFMVYLQKENIIDESGMPKERFSAEFPKEGPSILRIQQVVRGDSAAYFCASSPGYGGTEAFFGQGTRLTVV.

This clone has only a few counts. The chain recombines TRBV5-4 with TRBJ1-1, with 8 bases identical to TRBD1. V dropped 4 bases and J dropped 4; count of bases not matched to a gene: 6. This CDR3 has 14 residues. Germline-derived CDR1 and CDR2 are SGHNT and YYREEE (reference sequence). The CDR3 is CASSLRTGPTEAFF. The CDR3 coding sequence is TGTGCCAGCAGCCTACGGACAGGGCCCACTGAAGCTTTCTTT.

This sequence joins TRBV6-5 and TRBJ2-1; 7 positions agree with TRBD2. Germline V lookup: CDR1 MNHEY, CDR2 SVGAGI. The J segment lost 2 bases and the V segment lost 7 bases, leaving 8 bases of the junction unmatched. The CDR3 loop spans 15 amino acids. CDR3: CASTPTGGPYNEQFF. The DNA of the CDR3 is TGTGCCAGCACTCCAACGGGGGGACCCTACAATGAGCAGTTCTTC.

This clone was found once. The CDR3 nucleotides are TGTGCCAGCAGCTTGGAGACGTTAGTCTATGGCTACACCTTC. It is translated as CASSLETLVYGYTF. The chain recombines TRBV7-9 with TRBJ1-2, with D unresolved. Trimming left V 3 bases short and J 4 bases short, with 12 bases between. The CDR3 has 14 residues. Germline-derived CDR1 and CDR2 are SEHNR and FQNEAQ (reference sequence).

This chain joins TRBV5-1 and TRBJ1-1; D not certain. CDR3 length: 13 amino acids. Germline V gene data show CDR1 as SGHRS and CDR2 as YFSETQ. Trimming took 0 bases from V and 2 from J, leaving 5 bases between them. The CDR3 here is CASSLDKNTEAFF. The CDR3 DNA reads TGCGCCAGCAGCTTGGACAAAAACACTGAAGCTTTCTTT.

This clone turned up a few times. CDR3 amino acids: CASSLSPMNTEAFF. The CDR3 DNA is TGTGCCAGCAGCTTGAGCCCGATGAACACTGAAGCTTTCTTT. This rearrangement joins TRBV5-6 to TRBJ1-1, with no clear D. The V gene lost 1 base and the J gene lost 0 bases, with 7 bases spanning the gap. The length of the CDR3 is 14 residues. The germline V gene encodes CDR1 SGHDT and CDR2 YYEEEE.

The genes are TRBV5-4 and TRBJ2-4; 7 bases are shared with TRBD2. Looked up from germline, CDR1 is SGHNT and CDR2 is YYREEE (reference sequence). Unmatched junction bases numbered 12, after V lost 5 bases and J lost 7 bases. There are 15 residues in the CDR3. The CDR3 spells CASSQDGPGGNIQYF. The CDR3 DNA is TGTGCCAGCAGTCAGGACGGGCCGGGAGGCAACATTCAGTACTTC.

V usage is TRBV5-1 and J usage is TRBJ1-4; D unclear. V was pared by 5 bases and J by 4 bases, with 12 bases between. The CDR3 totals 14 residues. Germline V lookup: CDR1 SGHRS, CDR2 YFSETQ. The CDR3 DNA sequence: TGCGCCAGCAGTAGTGGGAGAGATAATGAAAAACTGTTTTTT. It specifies CASSSGRDNEKLFF.

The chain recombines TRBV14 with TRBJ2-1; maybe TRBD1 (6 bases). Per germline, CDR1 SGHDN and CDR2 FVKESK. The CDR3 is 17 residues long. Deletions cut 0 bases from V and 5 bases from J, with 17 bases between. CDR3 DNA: TGTGCCAGCAGCCAAGATCCCACCCCTACAGGGCACAATGAGCAGTTCTTC. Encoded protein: CASSQDPTPTGHNEQFF.

CDR3 DNA sequence: TGTGCCAGCAGCGCCGGGACTAGCGGTACCGGGGAGCTGTTTTTT. Translation: CASSAGTSGTGELFF. This chain connects TRBV9 to TRBJ2-2; 11 bases align to TRBD2. Germline V CDR1 and CDR2: SGDLS, YYNGEE. The CDR3 contains 15 residues. Losses at the gene ends were 3 bases for V and 5 bases for J; bases not matched to a gene: 3. The entire variable domain, with the rest obtained from reference TRBV9 and TRBJ2-2, is as follows: DSGVTQTPKHLITATGQRVTLRCSPRSGDLSVYWYQQSLDQGLQFLIQYYNGEERAKGNILERFSAQQFPDLHSELNLSSLELGDSALYFCASSAGTSGTGELFFGEGSRLTVL.

CDR3 bases: TGTGCCTGGAGTCCGTCGAGGGGCGGGGAAGAGACCCAGTACTTC. It is translated as CAWSPSRGGEETQYF. The chain links TRBV30 to TRBJ2-5, with a possible D match to TRBD2 (6 bases). The germline gives CDR1 GTSNPN, CDR2 SVGIG (reference sequence). V lost 2 bases to trimming and J lost 3 bases, with 16 bases between them. The CDR3 is 15 residues long.

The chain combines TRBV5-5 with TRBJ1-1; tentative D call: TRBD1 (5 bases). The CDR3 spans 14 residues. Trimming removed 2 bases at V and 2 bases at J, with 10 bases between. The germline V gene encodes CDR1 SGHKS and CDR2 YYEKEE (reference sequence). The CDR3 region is CASSFLQGNTEAFF. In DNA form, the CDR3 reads TGTGCCAGCAGCTTTCTCCAGGGCAACACTGAAGCTTTCTTT. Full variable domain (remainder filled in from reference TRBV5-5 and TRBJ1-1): DAGVTQSPTHLIKTRGQQVTLRCSPISGHKSVSWYQQVLGQGPQFIFQYYEKEERGRGNFPDRFSARQFPNYSSELNVNALLLGDSALYLCASSFLQGNTEAFFGQGTRLTVV.